A selection of T cell receptor beta chains follows, all from one sample in a study of cytomegalovirus exposure and HLA in healthy donors. Method: immunoSEQ multiplex PCR; TCRdb's copy keeps in-frame clones and lacks some. This table holds around 150,000 clones, roughly nine tenths found once. Material: PBMCs. The source is a woman in her 30s in good health and CMV-seronegative. CDR3s include the opening cysteine and the closing phenylalanine or tryptophan. A D gene is named only where the DNA matches it firmly. Size values are once, few and many counts, or a class for expanded clones, and some rows have none.

NA	TRBJ2-7	TRBV5-5	TRBD1	CASSLEDRGLFSQQYF	TGTGCCAGCAGCTTGGAAGACAGGGGGCTTTTCAGCCAGCAGTACTTC
NA	TRBJ2-5	TRBV7-2	TRBD1	CASRRQGAVETQYF	TGTGCCAGCAGACGACAGGGTGCAGTGGAGACCCAGTACTTC
NA	TRBJ1-1	TRBV19	NA	CASSRTVRNTEAFF	TGTGCCAGTAGCAGGACAGTTCGGAACACTGAAGCTTTCTTT
NA	TRBJ1-4	TRBV28	NA	CASSRLQGATNEKLFF	TGTGCCAGCAGTCGCCTACAGGGCGCAACTAATGAAAAACTGTTTTTT
NA	TRBJ2-7	TRBV2	NA	CATSRRGDSYEQYF	TGTGCCACCTCCCGACGAGGGGACTCCTACGAGCAGTACTTC
NA	TRBJ1-2	TRBV10-3	NA	CAISPISPTDVLYGYTF	TGTGCCATCAGTCCCATTTCTCCCACAGACGTATTATATGGCTACACCTTC
NA	TRBJ2-7	TRBV19	NA	CASSVTSLYEQYF	TGTGCCAGTAGTGTTACTAGCCTCTACGAGCAGTACTTC
NA	TRBJ1-4	TRBV9	NA	CASSVDMWEDGEKLFF	TGTGCCAGCAGCGTAGATATGTGGGAGGATGGAGAAAAACTGTTTTTT
NA	TRBJ1-3	TRBV5-1	NA	CASSLDHQNTIYF	TGCGCCAGCAGCTTGGATCATCAGAACACCATATATTTT
NA	TRBJ2-1	TRBV2	NA	CASSETALPSYNEQFF	TGTGCCAGCAGTGAAACGGCTCTTCCTTCCTACAATGAGCAGTTCTTC
NA	TRBJ2-7	TRBV6-6	TRBD2	CATQSTSGSSYEQYF	TGTGCCACTCAATCCACTAGCGGGAGTTCCTACGAGCAGTACTTC
NA	TRBJ2-5	TRBV12-5	NA	CASGSGHQETQYF	TGTGCTAGTGGTTCAGGGCACCAAGAGACCCAGTACTTC
NA	TRBJ2-2	TRBV4-2	TRBD2	CASSPLGLAGGTGELFF	TGTGCCAGCAGCCCACTGGGACTAGCGGGGGGCACCGGGGAGCTGTTTTTT
few	TRBJ1-3	TRBV30	NA	CAWTVGRGYSGNTIYF	TGTGCCTGGACCGTCGGTCGGGGTTATTCTGGAAACACCATATATTTT
NA	TRBJ1-6	TRBV4-3	TRBD1	CASSQDSGTGYSPLHF	TGCGCCAGCAGCCAAGACTCGGGGACAGGCTATTCACCCCTCCACTTT
NA	TRBJ2-7	TRBV4-3	NA	CASSPYVGGAYEQYF	TGCGCCAGCAGCCCATACGTTGGGGGAGCCTACGAGCAGTACTTC
NA	TRBJ2-5	TRBV5-1	TRBD2	CASSPERGGSETQYF	TGCGCCAGCAGCCCGGAGCGGGGGGGGTCGGAGACCCAGTACTTC
NA	TRBJ2-3	TRBV2	NA	CASRGSGDTQYF	TGTGCCAGCAGGGGATCTGGAGATACGCAGTATTTT
NA	TRBJ1-5	TRBV2	NA	CASRAAGQNQPQHF	TGTGCCAGCAGGGCTGCCGGGCAAAATCAGCCCCAGCATTTT
many	TRBJ1-1	TRBV5-6	NA	CASSLEIGQMNTEAFF	TGTGCCAGCAGCTTGGAGATAGGACAGATGAACACTGAAGCTTTCTTT
once	TRBJ2-2	TRBV27	NA	CASSHRVGRGTGELFF	TGTGCCAGCAGTCATAGGGTGGGAAGGGGCACCGGGGAGCTGTTTTTT
NA	TRBJ1-6	TRBV27	NA	CASSLSTRAPLHF	TGTGCCAGCAGTTTATCGACCAGGGCACCCCTCCACTTT
NA	TRBJ1-2	TRBV6-1	TRBD1	CASSRDRAPSVYTF	TGTGCCAGCAGTAGGGACAGGGCCCCTTCGGTCTACACCTTC
NA	TRBJ2-2	TRBV5-4	NA	CASSSDFSNTGELFF	TGTGCCAGCAGCTCTGACTTCTCGAACACCGGGGAGCTGTTTTTT
NA	TRBJ1-5	TRBV19	NA	CASSRYHLGNQPQHF	TGTGCCAGTAGTAGGTACCATTTAGGCAATCAGCCCCAGCATTTT
NA	TRBJ2-7	TRBV5-1	NA	CASSSTRGEQYF	TGCGCCAGCAGCTCGACTAGGGGAGAGCAGTACTTC
NA	TRBJ2-3	TRBV15	NA	CATSSGGLNTQYF	TGTGCCACCAGCAGCGGCGGACTTAATACGCAGTATTTT
NA	TRBJ1-4	TRBV28	NA	CASSLRPKIEKLFF	TGTGCCAGCAGTTTAAGGCCCAAAATTGAAAAACTGTTTTTT
NA	TRBJ1-5	TRBV2	NA	CASSPDSGDPPQPQHF	TGTGCCAGCAGCCCCGACAGTGGGGATCCCCCTCAGCCCCAGCATTTT
NA	TRBJ2-1	TRBV5-5	NA	CASSLVDYNEQFF	TGTGCCAGCAGCTTGGTTGACTACAATGAGCAGTTCTTC
once	TRBJ1-2	TRBV28	NA	CASSLSDWVYGYTF	TGTGCCAGCAGTTTATCAGACTGGGTCTATGGCTACACCTTC
NA	TRBJ2-5	TRBV6-1	NA	CASSESKRVTQYF	TGTGCCAGCAGTGAGAGTAAGCGCGTGACCCAGTACTTC
NA	TRBJ2-1	TRBV6-1	NA	CASSWGEPYNEQFF	TGTGCCAGCAGCTGGGGGGAACCCTACAATGAGCAGTTCTTC
NA	TRBJ2-2	TRBV6-5	NA	CASSRGVSNTGELFF	TGTGCCAGCAGTCGAGGGGTCTCGAACACCGGGGAGCTGTTTTTT
NA	TRBJ2-5	TRBV5-8	NA	CASSWTAQYF	TGTGCCAGCAGCTGGACGGCCCAGTACTTC
NA	TRBJ2-7	TRBV5-4	NA	CASSLHSSYEQYF	TGTGCCAGCAGCCTCCATAGCTCCTACGAGCAGTACTTC
NA	TRBJ2-1	TRBV30	TRBD2	CAWSGLAAFYNEQFF	TGTGCCTGGAGTGGACTAGCGGCGTTCTACAATGAGCAGTTCTTC
NA	TRBJ2-3	TRBV29-1	NA	CSVGVEHSTDTQYF	TGCAGCGTTGGGGTCGAACATAGCACAGATACGCAGTATTTT
NA	TRBJ1-6	TRBV9	NA	CASSHESRLSPLHF	TGTGCCAGCAGCCATGAATCCAGGTTATCACCCCTCCACTTT
NA	TRBJ2-1	TRBV5-1	NA	CASSRDPADNEQFF	TGCGCCAGCAGCCGGGACCCTGCCGACAATGAGCAGTTCTTC
NA	TRBJ1-2	TRBV29-1	TRBD1	CSVVGTGVLYTF	TGCAGCGTTGTGGGGACAGGGGTCCTCTACACCTTC